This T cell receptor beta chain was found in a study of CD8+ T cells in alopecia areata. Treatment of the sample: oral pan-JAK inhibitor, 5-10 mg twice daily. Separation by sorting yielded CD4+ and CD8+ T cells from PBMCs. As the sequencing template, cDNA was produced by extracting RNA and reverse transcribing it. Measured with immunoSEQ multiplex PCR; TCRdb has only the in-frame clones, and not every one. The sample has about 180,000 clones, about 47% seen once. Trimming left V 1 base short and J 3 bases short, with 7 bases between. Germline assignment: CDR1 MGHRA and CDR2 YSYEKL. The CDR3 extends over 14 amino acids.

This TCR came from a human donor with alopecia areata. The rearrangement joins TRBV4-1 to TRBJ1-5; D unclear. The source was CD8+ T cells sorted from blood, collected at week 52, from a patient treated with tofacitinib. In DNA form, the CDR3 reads TGCGCCAGCAGCCAAGTCCCAGACAATCAGCCCCAGCATTTT. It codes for CASSQVPDNQPQHF.